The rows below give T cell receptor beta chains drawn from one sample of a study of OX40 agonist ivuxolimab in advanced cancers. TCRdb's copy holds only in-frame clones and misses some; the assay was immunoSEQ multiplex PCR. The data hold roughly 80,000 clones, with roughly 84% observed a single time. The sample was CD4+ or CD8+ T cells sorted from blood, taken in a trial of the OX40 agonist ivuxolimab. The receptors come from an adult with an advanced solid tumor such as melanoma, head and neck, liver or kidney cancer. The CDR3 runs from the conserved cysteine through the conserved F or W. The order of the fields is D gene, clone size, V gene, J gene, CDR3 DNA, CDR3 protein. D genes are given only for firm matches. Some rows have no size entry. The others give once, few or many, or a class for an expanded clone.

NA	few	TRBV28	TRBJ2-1	TGTGCCAGCAGCCTAGAAGACAAAAACCCCAAGAATGAGCAGTTCTTC	CASSLEDKNPKNEQFF
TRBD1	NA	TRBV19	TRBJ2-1	TGTGCCAGTAGTCCGTTGACAGGGGTGGAAAACAATGAGCAGTTCTTC	CASSPLTGVENNEQFF
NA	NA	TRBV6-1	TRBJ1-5	TGTGCCGGCAGTGAAAGACGAAATCAGCCCCAGCATTTT	CAGSERRNQPQHF
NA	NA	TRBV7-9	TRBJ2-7	TGTGCCAGCAGCGCAGACATACAGGGATCCTACGAGCAGTACTTC	CASSADIQGSYEQYF
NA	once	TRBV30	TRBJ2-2	TGTGCCTGGAGTATTGGTGTTAACACCGGGGAGCTGTTTTTT	CAWSIGVNTGELFF
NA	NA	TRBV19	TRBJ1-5	TGTGCCAGCACCAGAACAGGGTTCGCGATTCAGCCCCAGCATTTT	CASTRTGFAIQPQHF
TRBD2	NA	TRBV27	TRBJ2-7	TGTGCCAGCAGTTGGGGACTATCCTACGAGCAGTACTTC	CASSWGLSYEQYF
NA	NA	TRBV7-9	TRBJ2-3	TGTGCCAGCAGCTTAGATCGACAGGACACAGATACGCAGTATTTT	CASSLDRQDTDTQYF
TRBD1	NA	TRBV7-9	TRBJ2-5	TGTGCCAGCAGCCGGTCCGGGACAGGGGGCGTCGGGGAGACCCAGTACTTC	CASSRSGTGGVGETQYF
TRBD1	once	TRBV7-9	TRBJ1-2	TGTGCCAGCAGTTCGGACAGGGATAACTATGGCTACACCTTC	CASSSDRDNYGYTF
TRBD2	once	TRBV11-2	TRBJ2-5	TGTGCCAGCAGCGGACTAGCGGGGGGGCGGTTTGGGACCCAGTACTTC	CASSGLAGGRFGTQYF
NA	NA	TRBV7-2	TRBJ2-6	TGTGCCAGCAGCTCCATACGACAAACCGTCTCTGGGGCCAACGTCCTGACTTTC	CASSSIRQTVSGANVLTF
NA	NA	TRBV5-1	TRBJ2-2	TGCGCCAGCAGCTTGATGGAGGTAGCGGTGAACACCGGGGAGCTGTTTTTT	CASSLMEVAVNTGELFF
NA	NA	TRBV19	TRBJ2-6	TGTGCCCCCGCCCCCGGGGTAACTGGGCGGTTAGCCAACGTCCTGACTTTC	CAPAPGVTGRLANVLTF
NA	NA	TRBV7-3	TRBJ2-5	TGTGCCAGCAGCTTAAATATTCGAGAGACCCAGTACTTC	CASSLNIRETQYF
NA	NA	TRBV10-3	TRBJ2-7	TGTGCCACCAGAGACAGCTACGAGCAGTACTTC	CATRDSYEQYF
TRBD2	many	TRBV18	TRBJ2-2	TGTGCCAGCTCACAACGGGCGGGAGGCGACACCGGGGAGCTGTTTTTT	CASSQRAGGDTGELFF
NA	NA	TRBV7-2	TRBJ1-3	TGTGCCAGCAGCTTAGGTGCTGGTTCTGGAAACACCATATATTTT	CASSLGAGSGNTIYF
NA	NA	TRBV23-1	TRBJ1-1	TGCGCCAGCAGTCAATTAGAAGGTTACACTGAAGCTTTCTTT	CASSQLEGYTEAFF
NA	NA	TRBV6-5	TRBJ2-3	TGTGCCAGCCGACGGATGGGTAGAGATACGCAGTATTTT	CASRRMGRDTQYF